A selection of T cell receptor beta chains follows, all from one sample in a study of early T cells in non-severe SARS-CoV-2 infection. TCRdb reprocessed the 5' RACE reads with MiXCR, giving one entry per CDR3 protein. The sample consists of just over 65,000 distinct CDR3 sequences, about 13% of them appearing once. The source material was whole blood. The receptor set was obtained from an adult who was a healthcare worker with PCR-confirmed SARS-CoV-2 infection or an uninfected control (not recorded which). Each CDR3 is given with its conserved first and last residue. D genes are given only for firm matches. Not all rows give a size; the values are once, few, many and, for expanded clones, a class.

J gene | clone size | V gene | D gene | CDR3 DNA | CDR3 protein
TRBJ2-2 | medium-sized | TRBV28 | NA | TGTGCCAGCAGCTTAACCGGGGAGCTGTTTTTT | CASSLTGELFF
TRBJ2-7 | NA | TRBV6-5 | TRBD1 | TGTGCCAGCAGTTACTCCGGGACAGGGAGAAGGGAGCAGTACTTC | CASSYSGTGRREQYF
TRBJ2-3 | few | TRBV29-1 | NA | TGCAGCGTCCTCGGGCAGTATTTT | CSVLGQYF
TRBJ2-7 | NA | TRBV5-1 | NA | TGCGCCAGCAAACGTCAGGGCGCCTCCTACGAGCAGTACTTC | CASKRQGASYEQYF
TRBJ1-1 | many | TRBV12-3/TRBV12-4 | NA | TGTGCCAGCAGTTTATTTGGGGGGGTGGACACTGAAGCTTTCTTT | CASSLFGGVDTEAFF
TRBJ2-1 | few | TRBV29-1 | NA | TGCAGCGTCGCGTACCGACAGGCGACTCTCCAGTTCTTC | CSVAYRQATLQFF
TRBJ2-1 | NA | TRBV6-5 | NA | TGTGCCAGCCTGGGGGCGAATGAGCAGTTCTTC | CASLGANEQFF
TRBJ2-2 | few | TRBV29-1 | NA | TGCAGCGGGGGCCGGTACACCGGGGAGCTGTTTTTT | CSGGRYTGELFF
TRBJ2-2 | many | TRBV7-3 | NA | TGTGCCAGCAGCTTGAGTCTGGGGACCGGGGAGCTGTTTTTT | CASSLSLGTGELFF
TRBJ2-7 | NA | TRBV7-8 | NA | TGTGCCAGCAGCTCGGGACTGCACTACGAGCAGTACTTC | CASSSGLHYEQYF
TRBJ2-1 | NA | TRBV10-3 | NA | TGTGCCATCAGTGCTCAAAACAATGAGCAGTTCTTC | CAISAQNNEQFF
TRBJ2-7 | NA | TRBV29-1 | TRBD2 | TGCAGCGTTGAAACAGCGGGAGAGTCCTACGAGCAGTACTTC | CSVETAGESYEQYF
TRBJ2-1 | many | TRBV7-9 | NA | TGTGCCAGCAGCTTTGAGAGGGTTTGGGAGCAGTTCTTC | CASSFERVWEQFF
TRBJ2-1 | few | TRBV21-1 | NA | TGTGCCAGCAGCAAAGGTGCGTTCTCCTACAATGAGCAGTTCTTC | CASSKGAFSYNEQFF
TRBJ2-1 | NA | TRBV7-8 | NA | TGTGCCAGCAGCTTGGTCGCTACGGGCTACAATGAGCAGTTCTTC | CASSLVATGYNEQFF
TRBJ2-7 | NA | TRBV28 | NA | TGTGCCAGCAGCATTGGAAGGGGTACCTACGAGCAGTACTTC | CASSIGRGTYEQYF
TRBJ2-4 | NA | TRBV29-1 | NA | TGCAGCGCGGAACGGGAGCACATTCAGTACTTC | CSAEREHIQYF
TRBJ2-2 | NA | TRBV29-1 | NA | TGCAGCGTTTCTCCAGGGGCCGGCACCGGGGAGCTGTTTTTT | CSVSPGAGTGELFF
TRBJ2-3 | once | TRBV29-1 | NA | TGCAGCGTTGAAGGGAATCACGCAGATACGCAGTATTTT | CSVEGNHADTQYF
TRBJ2-2 | NA | TRBV20-1 | TRBD1 | TGCAGTGCTAGGGACAGGGCAAACACCGGGGAGCTGTTTTTT | CSARDRANTGELFF
TRBJ2-5 | NA | TRBV2 | TRBD1 | TGTGCCAGCAGAACTAGGACAGGCTCCGTCCAAGAGACCCAGTACTTC | CASRTRTGSVQETQYF
TRBJ2-1 | NA | TRBV2 | NA | TGTGCCAGCAGTGTGGGAAACAATGAGCAGTTCTTC | CASSVGNNEQFF
TRBJ2-5 | NA | TRBV29-1 | NA | TGCAGCGTTGAAGATCAGAGCAGGGCTGGGACCCAGTACTTC | CSVEDQSRAGTQYF
TRBJ2-3 | NA | TRBV20-1 | NA | TGCAGTGCTAGAGATATAGGTATCACGCAGTATTTT | CSARDIGITQYF
TRBJ2-7 | few | TRBV7-2 | NA | TGTGCCAGCAGCTTAGAAGGCAGCGGATTACAAGGGTCCTACGAGCAGTACTTC | CASSLEGSGLQGSYEQYF
TRBJ1-4 | NA | TRBV28 | TRBD1 | TGTGCCAGCAGTCAACAGGGGTCGACTAATGAAAAACTGTTTTTT | CASSQQGSTNEKLFF
TRBJ1-2 | NA | TRBV20-1 | NA | TGCAGTGCTAGAGCGCAGGCGTCCAGTCACTATGGCTACACCTTC | CSARAQASSHYGYTF
TRBJ2-2 | NA | TRBV7-2 | NA | TGTGCCAGCAGCTCGCGCAGGGGAGCGAACACCGGGGAGCTGTTTTTT | CASSSRRGANTGELFF
TRBJ1-4 | few | TRBV7-2 | NA | TGTGCCAGCAGTTTGGGGGCGGCTGTCGTAAATGAAAAACTGTTTTTT | CASSLGAAVVNEKLFF
TRBJ1-5 | NA | TRBV7-2 | NA | TGTGCCAGCAGCTTAGGCGCAGGGGTGCTGCCCCAGCATTTT | CASSLGAGVLPQHF
TRBJ2-2 | few | TRBV9 | TRBD2 | TGTGCCAGCAGCGCTCTGGGGACTAGCGGGATCGAGGAGCTGTTTTTT | CASSALGTSGIEELFF
TRBJ2-3 | few | TRBV20-1 | NA | TGCAGTGCGCCTAAAGGGGGAGTGGGAACAGATACGCAGTATTTT | CSAPKGGVGTDTQYF
TRBJ2-2 | NA | TRBV25-1 | NA | TGTGCCAGCAGTGAAGTATACGGGGAGCTGTTTTTT | CASSEVYGELFF
TRBJ1-1 | medium-sized | TRBV13 | TRBD1 | TGTGCCAGCAGCTTGACAGGGTCCTGGACTGAAGCTTTCTTT | CASSLTGSWTEAFF
TRBJ2-2 | many | TRBV7-2 | NA | TGTGCCAGCAGCCTACTCATGGGCGGGGAGCTGTTTTTT | CASSLLMGGELFF
TRBJ1-4 | many | TRBV4-1 | NA | TGCGCCAGCAGCCAAGTCGGTCAGGGTTCGGCGAATGAAAAACTGTTTTTT | CASSQVGQGSANEKLFF
TRBJ2-3 | few | TRBV15 | NA | TGTGCCACCAGCAGAGAGGGGGGCAGGGCGGGAGATACGCAGTATTTT | CATSREGGRAGDTQYF
TRBJ1-1 | few | TRBV5-1 | NA | TGCGCCAGCAGTCTTGGAGCGACATATGAAGCTTTCTTT | CASSLGATYEAFF
TRBJ2-5 | many | TRBV20-1 | NA | TGCAGTGCTAGAAGGTGGGAACCACAAGAGACCCAGTACTTC | CSARRWEPQETQYF
TRBJ1-4 | NA | TRBV6-1 | TRBD1 | TGTGCCAGCTCCGAATACGGGACAGGGGATGAAAAACTGTTTTTT | CASSEYGTGDEKLFF
TRBJ2-7 | NA | TRBV9 | NA | TGTGCCAGCAGCGTAGATCAGGCATCCTACGAGCAGTACTTC | CASSVDQASYEQYF
TRBJ2-5 | many | TRBV11-2 | NA | TGTGCCAGCAGCTCAAGGCAGACCCAGTACTTC | CASSSRQTQYF
TRBJ2-3 | NA | TRBV5-1 | NA | TGCGCCAGCACCCCCGGCTGGGCTAACAGGTACACAGATACGCAGTATTTT | CASTPGWANRYTDTQYF
TRBJ2-5 | NA | TRBV7-6 | TRBD2 | TGTGCCATCAGCTTAGGAGTGCTAGCGGTTTACCAAGAGACCCAGTACTTC | CAISLGVLAVYQETQYF
TRBJ2-5 | NA | TRBV27 | NA | TGTGCCAGCAGTTTACAGGTGAAGGGGCCCCAAGAGACCCAGTACTTC | CASSLQVKGPQETQYF
TRBJ1-1 | NA | TRBV29-1 | NA | TGCAGCGTGGGCGGACGGGGGACCGGTCGTTTTGTGGGCACTGAAGCTTTCTTT | CSVGGRGTGRFVGTEAFF
TRBJ1-1 | few | TRBV15 | NA | TGTGCCACCAGCAGACGCTCCGTTGGGAATGAAGCTTTCTTT | CATSRRSVGNEAFF